The 29 T cell receptor beta chains in this list originate from one sample, sequenced in a study of T cells after yellow fever vaccination. From the 5' RACE reads, TCRdb called clonotypes with MiXCR, one entry per CDR3 protein. Here the sample spans about 400,000 distinct CDR3 sequences, 6.2% being singletons. This sample comprised PBMCs, obtained 5 days after the yellow fever booster vaccination. These receptors all come from a man aged 25 to 40 who received the YFV17D yellow fever vaccine.

The chain joins TRBV7-2 to TRBJ2-7; 7 nucleotides line up with TRBD1. Germline CDR1 reads SGHTA; CDR2 reads FQGNSA. CDR3 length equals 16 residues. The V and J ends lost 2 bases and 1 base, in that order; junction bases with no gene match: 8. CDR3: CASSLSTGIGSYEQYF. The CDR3 nucleotides are TGTGCCAGCAGCTTATCGACAGGGATCGGATCCTACGAGCAGTACTTC.

This clonotype was picked up a small number of times. The CDR3 loop is CASRGQGANYGYTF. The CDR3 nucleotides read TGCGCCAGCAGAGGACAGGGGGCTAACTATGGCTACACCTTC. The chain has TRBV5-1 and TRBJ1-2; 10 bases line up with TRBD1. Germline V CDR1 and CDR2: SGHRS, YFSETQ. CDR3 size: 14 residues. V was clipped by 5 bases and J by 0 bases; unmatched bases: 1.

The chain carries TRBV3-1 and TRBJ2-3; TRBD2 is a possible D gene (6 bases). Germline V gene lookup returns CDR1 LGHDT and CDR2 YNNKEL (reference sequence). Between the trimmed V and J ends, which lost 4 bases and 4 bases, there was a span of 15 bases. The CDR3 is 15 residues long. DNA of the CDR3: TGTGCCAGCAGCCCCACAAGGAGGGGCGCAGATACGCAGTATTTT. It codes for CASSPTRRGADTQYF.

This clonotype was recorded at least ten times. The rearrangement uses TRBV7-2 and TRBJ1-2, with TRBD1 as a possible D gene (5 bases). The CDR3 length is 15 residues. CDR1 is SGHTA and CDR2 is FQGNSA in the germline V gene. Trimming pared 2 bases from V and 2 bases from J, leaving 12 bases between. The CDR3, as DNA: TGTGCCAGCAGCTTACTAGGCCAGGGCAACTATGGCTACACCTTC. Its translation is CASSLLGQGNYGYTF.

This clonotype was detected only a few times. The rearrangement joins TRBV7-2 to TRBJ2-3; 8 nucleotides line up with TRBD2. This CDR3 spans 16 amino acids. Trimming removed 1 base from V and 2 bases from J; junction bases left unmatched: 5. Germline CDR1 is SGHTA and CDR2 is FQGNSA. In nucleotides, the CDR3 is TGTGCCAGCAGCTTAGTCGGGGGGGGGAACACAGATACGCAGTATTTT. Its protein product is CASSLVGGGNTDTQYF. Together with reference TRBV7-2 and TRBJ2-3, the CDR3 gives the full variable domain: GAGVSQSPSNKVTEKGKDVELRCDPISGHTALYWYRQSLGQGLEFLIYFQGNSAPDKSGLPSDRFSAERTGGSVSTLTIQRTQQEDSAVYLCASSLVGGGNTDTQYFGPGTRLTVL.

Only a few counts were recorded for this clonotype. The gene calls are TRBV6-1 and TRBJ1-6; D unclear. The CDR3 extends over 17 amino acids. Germline CDR1 reads MNHNS; CDR2 reads SASEGT. V gave up 6 bases and J gave up 2 bases, with 17 bases separating them. DNA of the CDR3: TGTGCCAGCAGCCGAGTCGGGCCGAGCACCTATAATTCACCCCTCCACTTT. Translation gives CASSRVGPSTYNSPLHF.

This clonotype was seen ten or more times. Compared with germline, one end of the junction differs, possibly owing to a read error. This chain uses TRBV7-9 with TRBJ1-2; D remains ambiguous. Germline V gene lookup returns CDR1 SEHNR and CDR2 FQNEAQ (reference sequence). CDR3 length: 13 amino acids. The CDR3 nucleotides read TGTGCCAGCAGCTTAGAAGAACGCTTCGCCCTGCACTTC. Protein sequence: CASSLEERFALHF. Supplemented by reference TRBV7-9 and TRBJ1-2, the full variable domain reads DTGVSQNPRHKITKRGQNVTFRCDPISEHNRLYWYRQTLGQGPEFLTYFQNEAQLEKSRLLSDRFSAERPKGSFSTLEIQRTEQGDSAMYLCASSLEERFALHFGSGTRLTVV.

This clonotype was seen a few times. The chain joins TRBV4-1 to TRBJ2-1, with D hard to call. Germline values: CDR1 MGHRA, CDR2 YSYEKL. The germline V and J ends were trimmed by 0 bases and 1 base, with 10 bases remaining between them. The CDR3 runs 16 residues. The CDR3 DNA reads as TGCGCCAGCAGCCAAGATGTCGTTAGTTCCTACAATGAGCAGTTCTTC. Its protein is CASSQDVVSSYNEQFF.

This clonotype appeared many times. CDR3 in DNA: TGTGCCAGCAGCCCGGGGTGGGGGAACACTGAAGCTTTCTTT. Amino acids: CASSPGWGNTEAFF. The chain links TRBV7-9 to TRBJ1-1; unclear D gene. CDR3 length equals 14 residues. The germline gives CDR1 SEHNR, CDR2 FQNEAQ (reference sequence). Trimming removed 5 bases at V and 1 base at J, with 11 bases between.

The rearrangement links TRBV7-9 to TRBJ2-4; TRBD1 matches at 10 bases. Germline-derived CDR1 and CDR2 are SEHNR and FQNEAQ (reference sequence). The V segment lost 6 bases and the J segment 16 bases; nucleotides outside the gene matches: 9. CDR3 length: 12 residues. CDR3 residues: CASSWTGGEEYF. CDR3 DNA sequence: TGTGCCAGCAGTTGGACAGGGGGAGAAGAATACTTC.

There are a few counts of this clonotype. The J gene is TRBJ2-1, the V gene TRBV3-1, with 14 bases matching TRBD2. The V and J ends lost 2 bases and 7 bases, in that order; junction bases with no gene match: 7. CDR3 size: 17 residues. In germline, CDR1 is LGHDT, CDR2 YNNKEL (reference sequence). The CDR3 spells CASSQPGLAGAKNEQFF. As DNA, the CDR3 is TGTGCCAGCAGCCAACCGGGACTAGCGGGAGCCAAGAATGAGCAGTTCTTC.

This clonotype was seen a few times. V and J are TRBV9 and TRBJ1-2, with unresolved D. The ends were cut back, 1 base at V and 0 bases at J, with 13 bases in the middle. CDR1 SGDLS and CDR2 YYNGEE come from the germline V gene. This CDR3 spans 16 amino acids. CDR3 sequence reads: CASSVTHSKTNYGYTF. DNA of the CDR3: TGTGCCAGCAGCGTAACCCACAGTAAGACTAACTATGGCTACACCTTC.

The genes are TRBV20-1 and TRBJ2-7; D unresolved. Germline V gene sequence: CDR1 DFQATT, CDR2 SNEGSKA (reference sequence). The ends were cut back, 0 bases at V and 4 bases at J, with 16 bases in the middle. This CDR3 comprises 15 residues. The CDR3 here is CSARDLESVAYEQYF. The CDR3 DNA reads TGCAGTGCTAGAGATCTCGAGTCAGTTGCATACGAGCAGTACTTC.

The CDR3 sequence is CASSFSGTRIYEQYF. In DNA form, the CDR3 reads TGTGCCAGCAGTTTCTCGGGGACTAGGATCTACGAGCAGTACTTC. The chain couples TRBV12-3 or TRBV12-4 to TRBJ2-7, with 8 bases that match TRBD2. The V and J ends lost 3 bases and 3 bases, in that order; junction bases with no gene match: 7. There are 15 residues in the CDR3.

This clonotype came up many times. The J gene is TRBJ2-3, the V gene TRBV30; 8 bases are shared with TRBD2. From germline, CDR1 is GTSNPN and CDR2 SVGIG (reference sequence). Germline trimming cut 4 bases from V and 4 bases from J; bases unmatched to any gene: 25. The CDR3 has 20 amino acids. CDR3 in amino acids: CAWIRGSESSGIGVPDTQYF. The CDR3 nucleotides are TGTGCCTGGATTCGGGGGTCGGAGAGTAGCGGGATCGGGGTTCCAGATACGCAGTATTTT.

This clonotype was counted a few times. V usage is TRBV7-8 and J usage is TRBJ2-2; D is undetermined. This CDR3 is 16 amino acids long. In germline, CDR1 is SGHVS, CDR2 FQNEAQ. The V and J ends lost 5 bases and 6 bases respectively, with 19 bases between them. CDR3 in amino acids: CASSLRILVTPGELFF. The CDR3 DNA reads TGTGCCAGCAGCCTTAGGATTCTAGTTACCCCCGGGGAGCTGTTTTTT.

This clonotype was counted between two and nine times. This chain uses TRBV5-8 with TRBJ2-7; D unclear. V was cut by 4 bases and J by 6 bases, with 11 bases left in between. This CDR3 has 12 residues. CDR1 and CDR2 from the germline V gene are SGHTS and YDEGEE. The CDR3: CASSTDVGEQYF. The DNA for the CDR3 is TGTGCCAGCAGCACGGACGTCGGCGAGCAGTACTTC.

This clonotype was counted at least ten times. V usage is TRBV6-2 or TRBV6-3 and J usage is TRBJ2-1; 13 bases agree with TRBD2. Trimming took 7 bases from V and 4 from J; bases not matched to a gene: 4. CDR1 and CDR2 from the germline V gene are MNHEY and SVGEGT. The CDR3 length is 15 residues. CDR3 residues: CASTGLAGEYNEQFF. The DNA for the CDR3 is TGTGCCAGCACCGGACTAGCGGGAGAGTACAATGAGCAGTTCTTC.

The rearrangement joins TRBV5-4 to TRBJ2-1, with TRBD2 identical over 11 bases. The junction had 7 bases not matched to a gene; V was cut back by 3 bases and J by 5 bases. This CDR3 is 16 amino acids long. Germline lookup yields CDR1 SGHNT and CDR2 YYREEE (reference sequence). This CDR3 reads CASSSTGLAGHNEQFF. Written as DNA, the CDR3 is TGTGCCAGCAGCTCCACCGGACTAGCGGGCCACAATGAGCAGTTCTTC. The full variable domain, its missing parts supplied by reference TRBV5-4 and TRBJ2-1, is ETGVTQSPTHLIKTRGQQVTLRCSSQSGHNTVSWYQQALGQGPQFIFQYYREEENGRGNFPPRFSGLQFPNYSSELNVNALELDDSALYLCASSSTGLAGHNEQFFGPGTRLTVL.

This clonotype was observed at least ten times. The chain has TRBV3-1 and TRBJ1-1; no definite D call. Germline values: CDR1 LGHDT, CDR2 YNNKEL (reference sequence). Trimming took off 5 bases at V and 4 bases at J, with 11 bases between the two ends. CDR3 length: 13 residues. This CDR3 is CASSDPGLTEAFF. CDR3 bases: TGTGCCAGCAGCGATCCAGGACTCACTGAAGCTTTCTTT.

The J gene is TRBJ2-1, the V gene TRBV7-2, with D possibly matching TRBD1 (6 bases). In germline, CDR1 is SGHTA, CDR2 FQGNSA. The germline V and J ends were trimmed by 5 bases and 4 bases, with 12 bases remaining between them. This CDR3 is built from 14 residues. In DNA, the CDR3 is TGTGCCAGCAGCGCCGGACAGAAATACAATGAGCAGTTCTTC. It codes for CASSAGQKYNEQFF.

Only a few counts were recorded for this clonotype. J is TRBJ2-1 and V is TRBV20-1; the match to TRBD2 covers 7 bases. The CDR3 extends over 13 amino acids. Germline CDR1 reads DFQATT; CDR2 reads SNEGSKA (reference sequence). Trimming cost V 3 bases and J 5 bases; bases outside gene matches: 4. CDR3 residues: CSASLADNNEQFF. CDR3 bases: TGCAGTGCTAGCCTAGCGGACAACAATGAGCAGTTCTTC.

J is TRBJ2-3 and V is TRBV5-6, with 11 positions matching TRBD2. Germline CDR1 is SGHDT and CDR2 is YYEEEE. CDR3 length: 18 residues. Trimming cost V 1 base and J 0 bases; bases outside gene matches: 7. CDR3 sequence: CASSLFTSGSGSTDTQYF. The CDR3 DNA sequence: TGTGCCAGCAGCTTGTTTACTAGCGGGAGCGGGAGCACAGATACGCAGTATTTT.

J is TRBJ2-2 and V is TRBV6-5; TRBD2 aligns across 8 bases. In germline, CDR1 is MNHEY, CDR2 SVGAGI. Trimming took 4 bases from V and 7 from J; bases not matched to a gene: 11. The CDR3 runs 16 residues. CDR3 region: CASSFSGTRRGGELFF. The CDR3 DNA reads TGTGCCAGCAGTTTCTCCGGGACTAGGAGGGGCGGGGAGCTGTTTTTT.

This clonotype was counted many times. The gene calls are TRBV3-1 and TRBJ2-7; D perhaps matches TRBD2 (5 bases). This CDR3 spans 15 amino acids. Germline assignment: CDR1 LGHDT and CDR2 YNNKEL (reference sequence). The ends were cut back, 1 base at V and 2 bases at J, with 12 bases in the middle. The CDR3 spells CASSQAAGPPYEQYF. The CDR3, as DNA: TGTGCCAGCAGCCAAGCTGCGGGCCCCCCCTACGAGCAGTACTTC.

This clonotype came up a few times. In DNA form, the CDR3 reads TGTGCCAGCAGCCAAGACCGGGACGATAGCACAGATACGCAGTATTTT. It yields the protein CASSQDRDDSTDTQYF. The chain combines TRBV4-2 with TRBJ2-3; possibly TRBD1 or TRBD2 for D (5 bases each). The CDR3 runs to 16 residues. Trimming removed 0 bases at V and 0 bases at J, with 10 bases between. Germline V CDR1 and CDR2: LGHNA, YNFKEQ.

This clonotype was recorded a few times. As DNA, the CDR3 is TGTGCCAGCAGCTCAGGGCTTAAGGCGGACTACGAGCAGTACTTC. It is translated as CASSSGLKADYEQYF. This rearrangement joins TRBV7-2 to TRBJ2-7; D perhaps matches TRBD1 (5 bases). Trimming pared 4 bases from V and 3 bases from J, leaving 16 bases between. Germline CDR1 reads SGHTA; CDR2 reads FQGNSA. The CDR3 loop spans 15 amino acids.

This clonotype was detected only a few times. This chain joins TRBV20-1 and TRBJ2-5; D perhaps matches TRBD1 (5 bases). V was shortened by 4 bases and J by 5 bases, with 14 bases between the two germline ends. Per the germline V gene, CDR1 is DFQATT and CDR2 is SNEGSKA (reference sequence). The CDR3 extends over 13 amino acids. Here the CDR3 reads CSATGHAGETQYF. The CDR3 bases are TGCAGTGCTACCGGACACGCTGGGGAGACCCAGTACTTC.

This clonotype has a handful of counts. The gene calls are TRBV4-2 and TRBJ2-1; TRBD2 matches 7 bases. The J segment lost 9 bases and the V segment lost 4 bases, leaving 12 bases of the junction unmatched. The CDR3 is made up of 15 amino acids. Germline values: CDR1 LGHNA, CDR2 YNFKEQ. The CDR3 coding sequence is TGTGCCAGCAGCCTCAGCGGGACCTCAGACACTGAGCAGTTCTTC. It translates to CASSLSGTSDTEQFF.